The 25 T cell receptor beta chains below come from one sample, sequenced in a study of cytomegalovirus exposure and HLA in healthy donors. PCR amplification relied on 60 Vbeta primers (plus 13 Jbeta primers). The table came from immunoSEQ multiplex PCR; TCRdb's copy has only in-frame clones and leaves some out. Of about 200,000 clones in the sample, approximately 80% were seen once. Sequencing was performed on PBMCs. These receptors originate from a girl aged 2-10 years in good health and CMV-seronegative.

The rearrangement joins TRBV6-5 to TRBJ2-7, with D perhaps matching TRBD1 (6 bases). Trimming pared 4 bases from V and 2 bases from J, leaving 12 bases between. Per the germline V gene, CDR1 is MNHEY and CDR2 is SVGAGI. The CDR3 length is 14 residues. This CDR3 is CASSFTQGAYEQYF. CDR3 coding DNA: TGTGCCAGCAGTTTCACACAGGGAGCCTACGAGCAGTACTTC.

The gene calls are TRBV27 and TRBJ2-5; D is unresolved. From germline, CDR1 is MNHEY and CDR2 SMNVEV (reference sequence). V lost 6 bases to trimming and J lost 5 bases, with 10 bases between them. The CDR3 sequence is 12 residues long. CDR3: CASRGRWETQYF. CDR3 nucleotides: TGTGCCAGCAGGGGCAGATGGGAGACCCAGTACTTC.

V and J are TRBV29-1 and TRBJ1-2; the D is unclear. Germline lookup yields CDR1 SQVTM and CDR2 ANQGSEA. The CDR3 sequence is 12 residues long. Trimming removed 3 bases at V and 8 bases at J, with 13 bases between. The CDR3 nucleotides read TGCAGCGTTGAGAGCGGCGGGGTCGGCTACACCTTC. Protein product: CSVESGGVGYTF.

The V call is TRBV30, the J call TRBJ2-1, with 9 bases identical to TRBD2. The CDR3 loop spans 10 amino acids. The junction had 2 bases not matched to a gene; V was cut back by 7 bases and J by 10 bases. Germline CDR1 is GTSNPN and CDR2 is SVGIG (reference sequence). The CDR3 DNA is TGTGCCTCTAGCGGGACGGAGCAGTTCTTC. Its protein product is CASSGTEQFF.

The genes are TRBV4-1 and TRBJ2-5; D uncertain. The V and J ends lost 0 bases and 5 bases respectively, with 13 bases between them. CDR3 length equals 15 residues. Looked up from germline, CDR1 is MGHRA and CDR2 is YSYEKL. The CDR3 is CASSQDPGRVETQYF. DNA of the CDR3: TGCGCCAGCAGCCAAGACCCTGGTAGAGTCGAGACCCAGTACTTC.

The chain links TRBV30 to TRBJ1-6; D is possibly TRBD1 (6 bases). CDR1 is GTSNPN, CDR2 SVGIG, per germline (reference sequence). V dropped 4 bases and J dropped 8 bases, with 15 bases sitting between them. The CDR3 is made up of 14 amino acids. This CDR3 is CAWNGAGADSPLHF. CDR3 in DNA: TGTGCCTGGAACGGAGCAGGGGCGGATTCACCCCTCCACTTT.

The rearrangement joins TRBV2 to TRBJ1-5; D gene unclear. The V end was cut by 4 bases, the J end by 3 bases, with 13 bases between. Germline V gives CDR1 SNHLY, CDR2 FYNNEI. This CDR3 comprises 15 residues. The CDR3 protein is CASSGAPLFNQPQHF. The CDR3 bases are TGTGCCAGCAGTGGGGCCCCCCTTTTCAATCAGCCCCAGCATTTT.

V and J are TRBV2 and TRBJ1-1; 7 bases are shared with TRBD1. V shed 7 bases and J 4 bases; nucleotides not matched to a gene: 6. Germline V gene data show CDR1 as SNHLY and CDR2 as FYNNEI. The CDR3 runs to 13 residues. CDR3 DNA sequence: TGTGCCAGCAAAACCTCAGGGGGCACTGAAGCTTTCTTT. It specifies CASKTSGGTEAFF. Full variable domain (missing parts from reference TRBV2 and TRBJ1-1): EPEVTQTPSHQVTQMGQEVILRCVPISNHLYFYWYRQILGQKVEFLVSFYNNEISEKSEIFDDQFSVERPDGSNFTLKIRSTKLEDSAMYFCASKTSGGTEAFFGQGTRLTVV.

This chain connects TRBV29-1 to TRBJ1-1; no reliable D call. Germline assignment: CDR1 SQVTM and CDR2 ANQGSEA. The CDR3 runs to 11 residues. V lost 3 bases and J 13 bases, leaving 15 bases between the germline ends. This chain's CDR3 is CSVERARTFFF. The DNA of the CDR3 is TGCAGCGTTGAGAGGGCCAGAACATTTTTCTTT.

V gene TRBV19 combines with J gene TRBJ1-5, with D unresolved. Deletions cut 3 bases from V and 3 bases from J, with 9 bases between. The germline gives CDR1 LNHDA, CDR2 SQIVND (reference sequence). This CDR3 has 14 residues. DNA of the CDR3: TGTGCCAGTAGTATCGAACAGCACAATCAGCCCCAGCATTTT. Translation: CASSIEQHNQPQHF.

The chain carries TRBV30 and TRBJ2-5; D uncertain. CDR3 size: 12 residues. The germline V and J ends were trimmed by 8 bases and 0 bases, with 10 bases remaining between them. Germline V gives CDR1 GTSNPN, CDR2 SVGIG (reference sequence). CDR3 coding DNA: TGTGCCCTCGACTGGAACCAAGAGACCCAGTACTTC. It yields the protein CALDWNQETQYF.

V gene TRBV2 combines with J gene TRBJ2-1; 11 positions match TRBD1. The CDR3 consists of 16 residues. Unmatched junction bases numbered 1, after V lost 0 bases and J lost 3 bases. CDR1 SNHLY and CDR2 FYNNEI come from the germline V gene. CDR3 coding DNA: TGTGCCAGCAGTGAAGCCGGGACAGGGGGCTACAATGAGCAGTTCTTC. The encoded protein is CASSEAGTGGYNEQFF.

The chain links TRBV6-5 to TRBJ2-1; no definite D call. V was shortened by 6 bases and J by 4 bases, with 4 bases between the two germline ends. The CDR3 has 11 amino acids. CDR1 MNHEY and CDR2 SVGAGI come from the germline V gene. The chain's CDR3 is CASSLYNEQFF. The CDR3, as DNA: TGTGCCAGCAGCCTATACAATGAGCAGTTCTTC.

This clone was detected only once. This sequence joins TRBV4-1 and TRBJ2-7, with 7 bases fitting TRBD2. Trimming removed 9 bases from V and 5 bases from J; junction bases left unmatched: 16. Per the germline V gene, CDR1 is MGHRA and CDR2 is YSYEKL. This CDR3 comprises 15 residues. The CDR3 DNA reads TGCGCCAGTCCCCCAGGCGGGAGCATTGGACACGAGCAGTACTTC. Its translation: CASPPGGSIGHEQYF.

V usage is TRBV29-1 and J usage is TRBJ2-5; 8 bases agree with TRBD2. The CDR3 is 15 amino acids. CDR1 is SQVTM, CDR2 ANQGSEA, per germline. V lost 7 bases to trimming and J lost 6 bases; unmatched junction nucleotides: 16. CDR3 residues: CSAEGTRGGPKTQYF. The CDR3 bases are TGCAGCGCCGAGGGGACTAGAGGGGGACCGAAGACCCAGTACTTC.

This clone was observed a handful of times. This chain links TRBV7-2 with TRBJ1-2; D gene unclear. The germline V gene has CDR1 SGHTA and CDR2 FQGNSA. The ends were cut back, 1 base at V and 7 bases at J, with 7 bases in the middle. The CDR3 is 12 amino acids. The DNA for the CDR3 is TGTGCCAGCAGCTTAGTGCACGGTGGCTACACCTTC. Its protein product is CASSLVHGGYTF.

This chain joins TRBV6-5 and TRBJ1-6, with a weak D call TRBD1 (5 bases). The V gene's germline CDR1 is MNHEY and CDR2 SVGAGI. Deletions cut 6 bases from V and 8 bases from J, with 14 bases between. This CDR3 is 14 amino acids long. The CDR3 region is CASRAGRLDSPLHF. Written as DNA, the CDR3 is TGTGCCAGCAGGGCGGGACGGTTGGATTCACCCCTCCACTTT.

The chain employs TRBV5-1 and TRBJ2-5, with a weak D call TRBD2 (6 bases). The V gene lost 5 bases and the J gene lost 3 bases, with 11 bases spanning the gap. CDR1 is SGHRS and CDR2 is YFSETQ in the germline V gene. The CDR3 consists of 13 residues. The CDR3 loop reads CASSFREEETQYF. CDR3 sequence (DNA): TGCGCCAGCAGTTTCAGGGAGGAAGAGACCCAGTACTTC.

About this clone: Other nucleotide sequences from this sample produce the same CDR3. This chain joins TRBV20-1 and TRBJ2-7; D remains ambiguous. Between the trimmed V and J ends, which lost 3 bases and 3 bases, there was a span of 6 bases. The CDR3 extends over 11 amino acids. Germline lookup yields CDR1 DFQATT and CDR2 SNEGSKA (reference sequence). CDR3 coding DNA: TGCAGTGCTAGTAGAAGCTACGAGCAGTACTTC. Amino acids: CSASRSYEQYF.

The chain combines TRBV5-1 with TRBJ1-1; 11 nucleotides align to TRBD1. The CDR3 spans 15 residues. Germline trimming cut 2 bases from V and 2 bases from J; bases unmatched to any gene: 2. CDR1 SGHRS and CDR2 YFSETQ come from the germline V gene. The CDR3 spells CASSLGTGGNTEAFF. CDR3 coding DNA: TGCGCCAGCAGCTTAGGGACAGGGGGAAACACTGAAGCTTTCTTT.

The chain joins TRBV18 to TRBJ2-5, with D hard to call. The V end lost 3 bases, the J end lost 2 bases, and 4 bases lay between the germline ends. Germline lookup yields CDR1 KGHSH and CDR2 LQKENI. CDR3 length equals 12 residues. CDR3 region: CASSPPQETQYF. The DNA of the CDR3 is TGTGCCAGCTCACCCCCGCAAGAGACCCAGTACTTC.

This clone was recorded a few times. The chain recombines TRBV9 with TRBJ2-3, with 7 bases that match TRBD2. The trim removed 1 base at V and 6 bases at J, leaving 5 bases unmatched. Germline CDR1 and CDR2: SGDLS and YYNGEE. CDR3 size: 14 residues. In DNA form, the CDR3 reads TGTGCCAGCAGCGTATCTGGGAGGGGTGATACGCAGTATTTT. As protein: CASSVSGRGDTQYF.

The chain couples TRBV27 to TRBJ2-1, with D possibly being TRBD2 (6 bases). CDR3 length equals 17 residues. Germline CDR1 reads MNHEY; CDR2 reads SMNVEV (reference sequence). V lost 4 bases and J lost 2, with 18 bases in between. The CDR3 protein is CASSSAYWAGTYNEQFF. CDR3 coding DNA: TGTGCCAGCAGTTCGGCTTATTGGGCGGGGACCTACAATGAGCAGTTCTTC.

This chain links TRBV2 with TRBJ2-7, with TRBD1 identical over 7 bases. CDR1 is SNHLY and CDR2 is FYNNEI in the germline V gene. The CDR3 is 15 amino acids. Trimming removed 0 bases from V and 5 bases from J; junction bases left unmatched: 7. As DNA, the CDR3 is TGTGCCAGCAGTGAAGCCACAGGGGTCCTTGACGAGCAGTACTTC. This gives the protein CASSEATGVLDEQYF.

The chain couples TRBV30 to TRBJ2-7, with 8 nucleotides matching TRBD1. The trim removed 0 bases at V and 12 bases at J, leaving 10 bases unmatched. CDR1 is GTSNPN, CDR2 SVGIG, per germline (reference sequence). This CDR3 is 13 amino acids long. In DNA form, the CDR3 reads TGTGCCTGGAGTGTTGGGACAGGCCTAAGGCGGTACTTC. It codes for CAWSVGTGLRRYF. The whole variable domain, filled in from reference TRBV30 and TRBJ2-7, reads SQTIHQWPATLVQPVGSPLSLECTVEGTSNPNLYWYRQAAGRGLQLLFYSVGIGQISSEVPQNLSASRPQDRQFILSSKKLLLSDSGFYLCAWSVGTGLRRYFGPGTRLTVT.